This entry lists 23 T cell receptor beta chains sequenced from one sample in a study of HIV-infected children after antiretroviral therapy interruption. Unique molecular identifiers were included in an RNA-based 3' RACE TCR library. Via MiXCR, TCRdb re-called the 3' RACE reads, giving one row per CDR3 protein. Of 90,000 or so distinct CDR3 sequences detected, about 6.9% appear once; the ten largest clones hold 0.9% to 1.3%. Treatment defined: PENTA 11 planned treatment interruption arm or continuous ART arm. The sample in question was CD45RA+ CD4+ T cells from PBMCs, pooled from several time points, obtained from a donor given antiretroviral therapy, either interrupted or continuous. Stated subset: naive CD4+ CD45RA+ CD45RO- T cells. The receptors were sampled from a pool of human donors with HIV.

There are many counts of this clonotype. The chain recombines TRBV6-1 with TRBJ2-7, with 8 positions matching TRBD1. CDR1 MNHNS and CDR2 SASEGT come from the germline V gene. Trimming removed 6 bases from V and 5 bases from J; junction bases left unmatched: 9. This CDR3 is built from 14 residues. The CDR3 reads CASRQTGASHEQYF. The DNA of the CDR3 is TGTGCCAGCAGACAGACAGGGGCGTCCCACGAGCAGTACTTC.

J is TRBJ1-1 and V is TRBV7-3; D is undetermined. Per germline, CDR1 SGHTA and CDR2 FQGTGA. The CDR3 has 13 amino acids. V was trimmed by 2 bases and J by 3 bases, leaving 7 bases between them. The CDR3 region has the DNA TGTGCCAGCAGCTTAGACACCTACACTGAAGCTTTCTTT. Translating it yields CASSLDTYTEAFF. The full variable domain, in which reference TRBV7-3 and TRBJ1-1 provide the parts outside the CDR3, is GAGVSQTPSNKVTEKGKYVELRCDPISGHTALYWYRQSLGQGPEFLIYFQGTGAADDSGLPNDRFFAVRPEGSVSTLKIQRTERGDSAVYLCASSLDTYTEAFFGQGTRLTVV.

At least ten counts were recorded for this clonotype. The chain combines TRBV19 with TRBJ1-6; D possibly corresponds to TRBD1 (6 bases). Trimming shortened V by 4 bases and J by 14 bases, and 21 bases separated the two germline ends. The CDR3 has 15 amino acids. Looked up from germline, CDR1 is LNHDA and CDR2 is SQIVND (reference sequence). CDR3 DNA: TGTGCCAGTAGTACCCGGACAGCCACGGGTTCGGCCCTCCACTTT. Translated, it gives CASSTRTATGSALHF.

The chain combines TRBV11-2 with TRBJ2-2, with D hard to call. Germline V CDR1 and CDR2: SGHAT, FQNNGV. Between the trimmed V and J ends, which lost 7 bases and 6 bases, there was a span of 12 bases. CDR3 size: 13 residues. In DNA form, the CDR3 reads TGTGCCAGCACTCTAATGACCGCCGGGGAGCTGTTTTTT. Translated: CASTLMTAGELFF.

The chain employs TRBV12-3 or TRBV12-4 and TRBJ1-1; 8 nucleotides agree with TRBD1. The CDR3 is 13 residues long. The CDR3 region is CASRRDRYTEAFF. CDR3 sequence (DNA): TGTGCTAGTAGACGGGACAGGTACACTGAAGCTTTCTTT.

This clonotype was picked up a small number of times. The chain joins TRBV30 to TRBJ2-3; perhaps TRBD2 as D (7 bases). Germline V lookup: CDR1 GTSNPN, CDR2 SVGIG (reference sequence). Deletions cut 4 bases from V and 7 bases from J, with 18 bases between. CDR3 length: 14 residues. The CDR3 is CAWTEGGGPYTQYF. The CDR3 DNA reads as TGTGCCTGGACCGAAGGGGGGGGGCCGTATACGCAGTATTTT.

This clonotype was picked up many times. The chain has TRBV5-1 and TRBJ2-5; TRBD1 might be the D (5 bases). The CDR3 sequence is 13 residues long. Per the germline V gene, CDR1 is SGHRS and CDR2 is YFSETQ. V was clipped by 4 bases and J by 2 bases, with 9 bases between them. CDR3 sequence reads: CASSRQLQETQYF. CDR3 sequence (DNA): TGCGCCAGCAGCCGACAGCTACAAGAGACCCAGTACTTC.

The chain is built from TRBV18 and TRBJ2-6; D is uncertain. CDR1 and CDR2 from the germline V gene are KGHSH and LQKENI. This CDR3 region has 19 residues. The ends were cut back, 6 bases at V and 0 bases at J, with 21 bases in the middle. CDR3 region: CASSPERTGRASGANVLTF. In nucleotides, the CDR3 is TGTGCCAGCTCCCCAGAGAGGACGGGCCGGGCCTCTGGGGCCAACGTCCTGACTTTC.

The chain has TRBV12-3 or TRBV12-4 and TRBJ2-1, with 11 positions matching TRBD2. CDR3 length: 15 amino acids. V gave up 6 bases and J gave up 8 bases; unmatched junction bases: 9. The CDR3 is CASSSSGRTSYEQFF. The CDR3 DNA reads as TGTGCCAGCAGCTCTAGCGGGAGGACTTCCTATGAGCAGTTCTTC.

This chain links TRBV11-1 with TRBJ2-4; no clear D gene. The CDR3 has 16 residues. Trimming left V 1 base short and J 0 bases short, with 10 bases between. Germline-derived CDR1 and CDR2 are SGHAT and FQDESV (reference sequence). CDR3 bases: TGTGCCAGCAGCTTAGGTGAACATAGAGCCAAAAACATTCAGTACTTC. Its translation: CASSLGEHRAKNIQYF.

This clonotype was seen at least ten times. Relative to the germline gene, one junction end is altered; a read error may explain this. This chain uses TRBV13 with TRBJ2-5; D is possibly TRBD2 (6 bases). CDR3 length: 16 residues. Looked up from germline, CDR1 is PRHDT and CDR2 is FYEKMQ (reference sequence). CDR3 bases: TGTGCCAGCTCTTCTCCAGACTGGAGGGACCAAGACACCCAGTACTTT. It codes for CASSSPDWRDQDTQYF.

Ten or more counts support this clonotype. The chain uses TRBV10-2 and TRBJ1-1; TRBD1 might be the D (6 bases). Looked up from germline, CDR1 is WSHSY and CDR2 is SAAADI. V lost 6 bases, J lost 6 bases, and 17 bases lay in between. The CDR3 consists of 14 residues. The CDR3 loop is CASREQGGLAEAFF. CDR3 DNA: TGCGCCAGCAGGGAACAGGGAGGCTTGGCTGAAGCTTTCTTT.

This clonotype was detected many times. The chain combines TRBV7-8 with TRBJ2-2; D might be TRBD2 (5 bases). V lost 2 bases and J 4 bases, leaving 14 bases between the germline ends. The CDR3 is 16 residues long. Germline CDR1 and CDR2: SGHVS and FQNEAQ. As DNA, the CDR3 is TGTGCCAGCAGCTTAATAGGAGGAGTGGTCACCGGGGAGCTGTTTTTT. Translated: CASSLIGGVVTGELFF.

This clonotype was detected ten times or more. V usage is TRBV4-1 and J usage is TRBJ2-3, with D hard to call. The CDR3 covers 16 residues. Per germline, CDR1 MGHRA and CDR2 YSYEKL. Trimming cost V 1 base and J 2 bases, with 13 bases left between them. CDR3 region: CASSQAGPELTDTQYF. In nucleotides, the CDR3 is TGCGCCAGCAGCCAAGCTGGACCCGAACTCACAGATACGCAGTATTTT.

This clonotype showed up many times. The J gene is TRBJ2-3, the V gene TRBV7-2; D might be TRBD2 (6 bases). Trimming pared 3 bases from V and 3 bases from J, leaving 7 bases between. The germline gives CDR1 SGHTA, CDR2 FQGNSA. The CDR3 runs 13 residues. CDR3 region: CASSFGTTDTQYF. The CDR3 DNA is TGTGCCAGCAGCTTCGGGACTACAGATACGCAGTATTTT.

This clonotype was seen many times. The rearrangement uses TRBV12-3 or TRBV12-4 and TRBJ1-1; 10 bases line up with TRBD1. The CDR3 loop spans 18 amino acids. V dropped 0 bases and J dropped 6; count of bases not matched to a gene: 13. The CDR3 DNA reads TGTGCCAGCAGTTTAGCGCTTTCCGGGACAGGGGAGAAGGCTGAAGCTTTCTTT. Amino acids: CASSLALSGTGEKAEAFF.

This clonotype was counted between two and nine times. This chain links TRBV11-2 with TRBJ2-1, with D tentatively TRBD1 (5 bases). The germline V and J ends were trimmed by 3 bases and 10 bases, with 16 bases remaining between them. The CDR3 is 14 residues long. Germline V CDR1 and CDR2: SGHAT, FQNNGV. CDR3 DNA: TGTGCCAGCAGCTTCCTGGACAAATACGAGGAGCAGTTCTTC. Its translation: CASSFLDKYEEQFF.

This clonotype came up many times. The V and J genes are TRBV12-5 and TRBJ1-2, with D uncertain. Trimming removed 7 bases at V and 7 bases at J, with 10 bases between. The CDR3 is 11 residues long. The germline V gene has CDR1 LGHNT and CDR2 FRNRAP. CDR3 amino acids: CASAWLGGYTF. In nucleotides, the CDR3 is TGTGCTAGTGCCTGGCTGGGTGGCTACACCTTC.

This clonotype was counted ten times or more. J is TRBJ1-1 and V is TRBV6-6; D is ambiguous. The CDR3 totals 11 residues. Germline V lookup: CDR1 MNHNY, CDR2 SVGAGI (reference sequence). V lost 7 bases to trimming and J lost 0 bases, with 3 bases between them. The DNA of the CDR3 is TGTGCCAGCAACATGAACACTGAAGCTTTCTTT. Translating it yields CASNMNTEAFF.

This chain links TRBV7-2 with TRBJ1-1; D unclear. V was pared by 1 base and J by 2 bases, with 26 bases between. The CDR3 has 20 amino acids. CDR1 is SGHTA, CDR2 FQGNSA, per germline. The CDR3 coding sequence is TGTGCCAGCAGCTTAGGCCGGAGGGTTTGGCCGAACACTATCAACACTGAAGCTTTCTTT. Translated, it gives CASSLGRRVWPNTINTEAFF.

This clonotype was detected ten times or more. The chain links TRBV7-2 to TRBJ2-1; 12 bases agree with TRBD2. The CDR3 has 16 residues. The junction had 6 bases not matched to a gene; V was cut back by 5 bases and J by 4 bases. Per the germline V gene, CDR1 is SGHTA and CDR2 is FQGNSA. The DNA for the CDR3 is TGTGCCAGCAGCACCGCTAGCGGGGGGGGGTACAATGAGCAGTTCTTC. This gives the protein CASSTASGGGYNEQFF.

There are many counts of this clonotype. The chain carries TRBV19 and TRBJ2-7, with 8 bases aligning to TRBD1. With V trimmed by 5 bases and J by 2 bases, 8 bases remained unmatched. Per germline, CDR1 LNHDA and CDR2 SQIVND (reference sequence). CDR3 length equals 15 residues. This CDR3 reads CASSPSDRATYEQYF. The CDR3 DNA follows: TGTGCCAGTAGTCCCTCGGACAGGGCTACCTACGAGCAGTACTTC. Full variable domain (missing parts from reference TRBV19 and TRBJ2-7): DGGITQSPKYLFRKEGQNVTLSCEQNLNHDAMYWYRQDPGQGLRLIYYSQIVNDFQKGDIAEGYSVSREKKESFPLTVTSAQKNPTAFYLCASSPSDRATYEQYFGPGTRLTVT.

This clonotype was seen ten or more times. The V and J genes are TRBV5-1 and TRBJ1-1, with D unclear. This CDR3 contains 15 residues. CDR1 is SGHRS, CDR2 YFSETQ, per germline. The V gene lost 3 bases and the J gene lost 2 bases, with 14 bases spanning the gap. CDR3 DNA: TGCGCCAGCAGCTGGGTAAAAGGTGCAAACACTGAAGCTTTCTTT. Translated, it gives CASSWVKGANTEAFF.